Listed below are T cell receptor beta chains from one sample, sequenced in a study of CD8 T cells in ankylosing spondylitis. From the 5' RACE reads, TCRdb called clonotypes with MiXCR, one entry per CDR3 protein. The table lists under 450,000 distinct CDR3 sequences, 20% to 25% of them singletons. The sequenced sample was blood, either unsorted or a sorted T cell fraction (not recorded which). These receptors were taken from a male donor with ankylosing spondylitis or in good health (not recorded which). CDR3s include the opening cysteine and the closing phenylalanine or tryptophan. The D gene is left open where the match is weak. Clone size is not always given. Where it is, it says once, few, many or a class for expanded clones.

size	V	J	D	DNA	CDR3
NA	TRBV12-3/TRBV12-4	TRBJ2-7	NA	TGTGCCAGCAAGAGGGCGCGTTCCTACGAGCAGTACTTC	CASKRARSYEQYF
few	TRBV9	TRBJ2-1	TRBD2	TGTGCCAGCAGCGTAAGCGGGACTCCCTACAATGAGCAGTTCTTC	CASSVSGTPYNEQFF
few	TRBV15	TRBJ2-6	NA	TGTGCCACCAGCAGAGATGGGGTAGTACAGCTCTCTGGGGCCAACGTCCTGACTTTC	CATSRDGVVQLSGANVLTF
NA	TRBV20-1	TRBJ2-3	TRBD1	TGCAGTGCTTTCTCCGGACAGGAGAACACAGATACGCAGTATTTT	CSAFSGQENTDTQYF
NA	TRBV4-2	TRBJ2-1	TRBD2	TGTGCCAGCAGCCCCGGACTAGCGGGGGCAACATCCTACAATGAGCAGTTCTTC	CASSPGLAGATSYNEQFF
few	TRBV4-1	TRBJ1-2	NA	TGCGCCAGCAGCCACCAGACACACTATGGCTACACCTTC	CASSHQTHYGYTF
NA	TRBV28	TRBJ2-7	TRBD2	TGTGCCAGCAGTATGAAGACTAGCGGGGGGGAAAATGCCTACGAGCAGTACTTC	CASSMKTSGGENAYEQYF
NA	TRBV12-3/TRBV12-4	TRBJ1-4	NA	TGTGCCAGCAGCCCTGGGGTCACTAATGAAAAACTGTTTTTT	CASSPGVTNEKLFF
few	TRBV6-5	TRBJ2-3	TRBD2	TGTGCCAGCAGTTACGACGGGGGGACCACAGATACGCAGTATTTT	CASSYDGGTTDTQYF
NA	TRBV3-1	TRBJ2-7	TRBD2	TGTGCCAGCAGCCCCACCCTTTCGGGGGGGCATATTATCCGCGAGCAGTACTTC	CASSPTLSGGHIIREQYF
few	TRBV12-3/TRBV12-4	TRBJ2-3	NA	TGTGCCAGCATCCATAGGGCGGCCGGAGATACGCAGTATTTT	CASIHRAAGDTQYF
NA	TRBV7-9	TRBJ2-1	TRBD2	TGTGCCAGCAGCCCTCGACTAGCGGGGGCCGACTACAATGAGCAGTTCTTC	CASSPRLAGADYNEQFF
NA	TRBV4-1	TRBJ1-3	NA	TGCGCCAGCAGCCAGACAGGCAGCTCTGGAAACACCATATATTTT	CASSQTGSSGNTIYF
few	TRBV7-9	TRBJ2-1	NA	TGTGCCAGCAGCTTAGGGGGGACTCTCAATGAGCAGTTCTTC	CASSLGGTLNEQFF
NA	TRBV7-9	TRBJ2-1	TRBD2	TGTGCCAGCAGCTTAGTTGGACTAGCGGCGAGCAATGAGCAGTTCTTC	CASSLVGLAASNEQFF
NA	TRBV30	TRBJ2-1	NA	TGTGCCTGGAGTGTTATTGAGGATGAGCAGTTCTTC	CAWSVIEDEQFF
many	TRBV20-1	TRBJ2-7	NA	TGCAGTGCTAGGGGGCACTCCTCCTACGAGCAGTACTTC	CSARGHSSYEQYF
NA	TRBV7-8	TRBJ2-3	TRBD2	TGTGCCAGCAGCCGCCCAAACGGGGGGGAGACAGATACGCAGTATTTT	CASSRPNGGETDTQYF
few	TRBV7-9	TRBJ2-2	NA	TGTGCCAGCAGCTTACCCTCTTACGCGAACACCGGGGAGCTGTTTTTT	CASSLPSYANTGELFF
NA	TRBV12-3/TRBV12-4	TRBJ2-7	TRBD1	TGTGCCAGCAGGACAGGGGGTTATCTTAACGAGCAGTACTTC	CASRTGGYLNEQYF
NA	TRBV12-3/TRBV12-4	TRBJ2-7	NA	TGTGCCAGCAGTTTTCCGAGTTCCGGCTACTGCGAGCAGTACTTC	CASSFPSSGYCEQYF
NA	TRBV12-3/TRBV12-4	TRBJ1-2	NA	TGTGCCAGCAGTTTTCTGGCATACGGGGGTACTAACTATGGCTACACCTTC	CASSFLAYGGTNYGYTF
few	TRBV4-2	TRBJ2-5	NA	TGTGCCAGCAGCCAAGAAGGGGTTAGAGAGACCCAGTACTTC	CASSQEGVRETQYF
few	TRBV3-1	TRBJ2-2	TRBD2	TGTGCCAGCAGCCCCGATTCCGGCGGGGGTAATACCGGGGAGCTGTTTTTT	CASSPDSGGGNTGELFF
many	TRBV7-9	TRBJ2-1	NA	TGTGCCAGCAGCTTAGGAGCAGATGAGCAGTTCTTC	CASSLGADEQFF
NA	TRBV15	TRBJ2-2	NA	TGTGCCACCACGGAGGCCAGCGCCCTCACCGGGGAGCTGTTTTTT	CATTEASALTGELFF
NA	TRBV20-1	TRBJ2-1	TRBD2	TGCAGTGCTAGCGGGGGGGGCTACAATGAGCAGTTCTTC	CSASGGGYNEQFF
NA	TRBV2	TRBJ2-3	TRBD2	TGTACCAGCAGTTTTGGGACTAGCGGGGGCCCCCCCACTACAGATACGCAGTATTTT	CTSSFGTSGGPPTTDTQYF
NA	TRBV30	TRBJ2-1	NA	TGTGCCTGGACCCATCCTCCCTCGAATGAGCAGTTCTTC	CAWTHPPSNEQFF
few	TRBV20-1	TRBJ2-5	NA	TGCAGTGCTTCTGTGGAGAACCAAGAGACCCAGTACTTC	CSASVENQETQYF
NA	TRBV10-2	TRBJ2-2	NA	TGCGCCACTCGTCGGGGCCCGAACACCGGGGAGCTGTTTTTT	CATRRGPNTGELFF
NA	TRBV20-1	TRBJ2-7	NA	TGCAGTGCTAGAGATCTTGGCAGCCCGGTGGGGGAGCAGTACTTC	CSARDLGSPVGEQYF
NA	TRBV4-2	TRBJ2-6	NA	TGTGCCAGCAGCCAAGACAGCTCTGGGGCCAACGTCCTGACTTTC	CASSQDSSGANVLTF
few	TRBV29-1	TRBJ1-4	NA	TGCAGCGCCAGACTCGCAACTAATGAAAAACTGTTTTTT	CSARLATNEKLFF
NA	TRBV7-9	TRBJ2-5	NA	TGTGCCAGCATCGCGGGGGCCGAAGAGACCCAGTACTTC	CASIAGAEETQYF
NA	TRBV7-9	TRBJ2-2	TRBD1	TGTGCCAGCAGCTTAGGGCCGGGACAGCAGAGTCCCGGGGAGCTGTTTTTT	CASSLGPGQQSPGELFF
NA	TRBV12-3/TRBV12-4	TRBJ2-5	NA	TGTGCCAGCAGTCCCGGACCCAGCACAGAGACCCAGTACTTC	CASSPGPSTETQYF
few	TRBV14	TRBJ2-7	TRBD1	TGTGCCAGCAGCCAGACAGGGACCACCTACGAGCAGTACTTC	CASSQTGTTYEQYF
few	TRBV7-2	TRBJ2-7	NA	TGTGCCAGCAGCTGGGGACTCTACAACTACGAGCAGTACTTC	CASSWGLYNYEQYF
NA	TRBV30	TRBJ2-1	NA	TGTGCCTGGACCCCCGACAGCAACAATGAGCAGTTCTTC	CAWTPDSNNEQFF
few	TRBV5-1	TRBJ2-7	TRBD2	TGCGCCAGCAGCTTTACGGGGGGGTTCTACGAGCAGTACTTC	CASSFTGGFYEQYF
few	TRBV30	TRBJ2-2	TRBD2	TGTGCCTGGAGTGCCGGACTAGGGACCGGGGAGCTGTTTTTT	CAWSAGLGTGELFF
NA	TRBV4-2	TRBJ2-4	TRBD1	TGTGCCAGCAGCCAAGAACCGGCTGGGACAGTCAACATTCAGTACTTC	CASSQEPAGTVNIQYF
NA	TRBV3-1	TRBJ2-2	NA	TGTGCCAGCAGTCTGTTCAGTTCCCACCCGAACACCGGGGAGCTGTTTTTT	CASSLFSSHPNTGELFF
NA	TRBV9	TRBJ2-1	NA	TGTGCCAGCAGCGATCCAGGGGGGTTCGAGCAGTTCTTC	CASSDPGGFEQFF
NA	TRBV6-1	TRBJ2-1	NA	TGTGCCTCCTACCGCTTCAATGAGCAGTTCTTC	CASYRFNEQFF
NA	TRBV7-9	TRBJ1-4	TRBD1	TGTGCCAGCAGCCACCGGGACAGGAAACTGTTTTTT	CASSHRDRKLFF
NA	TRBV7-9	TRBJ2-3	NA	TGTGCCAGCAGCTTAGATCCAGATAGCACAGATACGCAGTATTTT	CASSLDPDSTDTQYF
NA	TRBV30	TRBJ2-3	NA	TGTGCCTGGAGTGTGTCCGCAAGTTACACAGATACGCAGTATTTT	CAWSVSASYTDTQYF
few	TRBV3-1	TRBJ2-3	NA	TGTGCCAGCAGCCATGAGGTCAGGCCAGATACGCAGTATTTT	CASSHEVRPDTQYF
many	TRBV25-1	TRBJ2-2	NA	TGTGCCAGCAGTGAAATCGGGGCGGAGAACACCGGGGAGCTGTTTTTT	CASSEIGAENTGELFF
few	TRBV15	TRBJ2-3	NA	TGTGCCACCAGCAGAACGGGGACAGATACGCAGTATTTT	CATSRTGTDTQYF
NA	TRBV29-1	TRBJ1-1	TRBD1	TGCAGCGCGCCGACAGGGGAAGGCACTGAAGCTTTCTTT	CSAPTGEGTEAFF
NA	TRBV7-9	TRBJ2-2	NA	TGTGCCAGCAGCCCTACGGATCCGTTGCCCGGGGAGCTGTTTTTT	CASSPTDPLPGELFF
NA	TRBV12-3/TRBV12-4	TRBJ2-2	NA	TGTGCCAGCAGTTTGGTTCCGGCCAAAACCGGGGAGCTGTTTTTT	CASSLVPAKTGELFF
few	TRBV5-6	TRBJ2-7	TRBD1	TGTGCCAGCAGCTCCTCGGGACAGGGAATTGTGTACGAGCAGTACTTC	CASSSSGQGIVYEQYF
few	TRBV10-2	TRBJ2-1	NA	TGCGCCAGCAGTCGTCCAGCGTACAATGAGCAGTTCTTC	CASSRPAYNEQFF
NA	TRBV7-9	TRBJ2-2	NA	TGTGCCAGCAGCTACAGGGCCGGGGAGCTGTTTTTT	CASSYRAGELFF
few	TRBV21-1	TRBJ1-6	NA	TGTGCCAGCGGGTCGGACAGGGAGGACTCACCCCTCCACTTT	CASGSDREDSPLHF
NA	TRBV12-3/TRBV12-4	TRBJ2-3	NA	TGTGCCAGCAGTTTCACGAGATCAGATACGCAGTATTTT	CASSFTRSDTQYF